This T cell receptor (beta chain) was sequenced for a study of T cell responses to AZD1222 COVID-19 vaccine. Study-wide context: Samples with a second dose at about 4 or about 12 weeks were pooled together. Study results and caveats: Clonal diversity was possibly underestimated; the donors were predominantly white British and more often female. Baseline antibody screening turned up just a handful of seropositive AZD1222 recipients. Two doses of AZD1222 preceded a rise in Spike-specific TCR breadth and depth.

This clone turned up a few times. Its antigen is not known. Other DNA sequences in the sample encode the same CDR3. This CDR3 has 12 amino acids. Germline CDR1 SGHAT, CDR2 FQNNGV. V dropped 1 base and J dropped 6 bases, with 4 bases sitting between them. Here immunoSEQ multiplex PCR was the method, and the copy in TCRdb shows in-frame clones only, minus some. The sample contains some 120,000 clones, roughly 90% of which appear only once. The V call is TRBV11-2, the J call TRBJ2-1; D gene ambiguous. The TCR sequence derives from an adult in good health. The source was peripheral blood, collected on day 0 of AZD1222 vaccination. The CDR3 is CASSLGTNEQFF. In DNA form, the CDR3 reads TGTGCCAGCAGCTTAGGGACCAATGAGCAGTTCTTC.